Reported below is one T cell receptor (beta chain). As yet, its antigen is unknown. These data are taken from a study of a mutant IDH1 vaccine in newly diagnosed glioma. Overall study context: Vaccination began 4-6 weeks post radiotherapy alone, or with temozolomide cycles. Patients had received radiotherapy, temozolomide, or both previously, most receiving both.

Germline V gives CDR1 MDHEN, CDR2 SYDVKM. The V end was cut by 2 bases, the J end by 0 bases, with 5 bases between. The CDR3 runs to 14 residues. Repertoires were generated with immunoSEQ multiplex PCR, while TCRdb's copy carries only in-frame clones and drops some. The sample has more than 50,000 clones, about 91% seen once. Time point of the sample: week 11, during vaccination. Vaccination comprised doses that each held 300 ug of mutant IDH1 20-mer peptide, plus topical imiquimod. The chain is built from TRBV28 and TRBJ1-3; D is uncertain. The sample was PBMCs, taken from a glioma patient whose treatment included an IDH1 peptide vaccine. The receptor was isolated from a man aged 40-49 years with glioma. The CDR3 region is CASSLEPSGNTIYF. The CDR3 nucleotides read TGTGCCAGCAGTTTAGAACCCTCTGGAAACACCATATATTTT.